The 7 T cell receptor beta chains below all came from one sample that was sequenced in a study of blood T cell repertoires in COVID-19. TCRdb's table, derived via immunoSEQ multiplex PCR, lists solely in-frame clones and lacks some. The sample shows approximately 270,000 clones, more than 85% of them seen only once. Sequencing was carried out using peripheral blood. All receptors come from a man under 40 with acute or convalescent COVID-19.

The chain has TRBV3-1 (or the pseudogene TRBV3-2) and TRBJ2-1, with D perhaps TRBD2 (5 bases). CDR3 size: 12 residues. Trimming removed 2 bases at V and 10 bases at J, with 9 bases between. CDR1 LGHDT and CDR2 YNNKEL come from the germline V gene (reference sequence). The CDR3: CASSQKGGEQFF. The CDR3 DNA follows: TGTGCCAGCAGCCAAAAAGGCGGGGAGCAGTTCTTC.

The rearrangement joins TRBV28 to TRBJ1-5; 8 nucleotides match TRBD1. The CDR3 extends over 15 amino acids. V lost 6 bases to trimming and J lost 5 bases; unmatched junction nucleotides: 9. Germline CDR1 is MDHEN and CDR2 is SYDVKM. CDR3 DNA: TGTGCCAGCAGCACAGGGGGTGGTATGGATCAGCCCCAGCATTTT. As protein: CASSTGGGMDQPQHF.

The chain recombines TRBV5-1 with TRBJ1-4; D not resolved. Between the trimmed V and J ends, which lost 3 bases and 7 bases, there was a span of 10 bases. CDR1 SGHRS and CDR2 YFSETQ come from the germline V gene. This CDR3 is built from 13 residues. CDR3 in amino acids: CASSSAGLEKLFF. CDR3 sequence (DNA): TGCGCCAGCAGCTCTGCAGGCCTTGAAAAACTGTTTTTT.

V is TRBV5-1 and J is TRBJ1-1; D ambiguous. Trimming removed 3 bases from V and 3 bases from J, with 15 bases in between. The CDR3 runs 15 residues. Looked up from germline, CDR1 is SGHRS and CDR2 is YFSETQ. CDR3 sequence reads: CASSSNPDTDTEAFF. The CDR3 bases are TGCGCCAGCAGCTCAAATCCCGACACAGACACTGAAGCTTTCTTT.

The rearrangement uses TRBV27 and TRBJ1-1, with D hard to call. CDR3 size: 11 residues. V shed 4 bases and J shed 11 bases, with 11 bases lying between them. Germline V gives CDR1 MNHEY, CDR2 SMNVEV (reference sequence). The CDR3 DNA reads as TGTGCCAGCAGTTCTGGTAGCGCGGCTTTCTTT. It codes for CASSSGSAAFF.

The V gene is TRBV2, the J gene TRBJ2-2, with 8 positions matching TRBD2. The length of the CDR3 is 16 residues. From germline, CDR1 is SNHLY and CDR2 FYNNEI. Trimming cost V 1 base and J 2 bases; bases outside gene matches: 3. In DNA, the CDR3 is TGTGCCAGCAGTGAAGAGGTAGCGGGAAACACCGGGGAGCTGTTTTTT. The encoded protein is CASSEEVAGNTGELFF. Variable domain in full (rest from reference TRBV2 and TRBJ2-2): EPEVTQTPSHQVTQMGQEVILRCVPISNHLYFYWYRQILGQKVEFLVSFYNNEISEKSEIFDDQFSVERPDGSNFTLKIRSTKLEDSAMYFCASSEEVAGNTGELFFGEGSRLTVL.

The gene calls are TRBV3-1 (or the pseudogene TRBV3-2) and TRBJ2-1, with 7 nucleotides matching TRBD2. V shed 8 bases and J 4 bases; nucleotides not matched to a gene: 11. The CDR3 has 15 residues. The germline gives CDR1 LGHDT, CDR2 YNNKEL (reference sequence). CDR3 residues: CASGKWAGEYNEQFF. The CDR3 DNA is TGTGCCAGCGGTAAGTGGGCGGGAGAATACAATGAGCAGTTCTTC.